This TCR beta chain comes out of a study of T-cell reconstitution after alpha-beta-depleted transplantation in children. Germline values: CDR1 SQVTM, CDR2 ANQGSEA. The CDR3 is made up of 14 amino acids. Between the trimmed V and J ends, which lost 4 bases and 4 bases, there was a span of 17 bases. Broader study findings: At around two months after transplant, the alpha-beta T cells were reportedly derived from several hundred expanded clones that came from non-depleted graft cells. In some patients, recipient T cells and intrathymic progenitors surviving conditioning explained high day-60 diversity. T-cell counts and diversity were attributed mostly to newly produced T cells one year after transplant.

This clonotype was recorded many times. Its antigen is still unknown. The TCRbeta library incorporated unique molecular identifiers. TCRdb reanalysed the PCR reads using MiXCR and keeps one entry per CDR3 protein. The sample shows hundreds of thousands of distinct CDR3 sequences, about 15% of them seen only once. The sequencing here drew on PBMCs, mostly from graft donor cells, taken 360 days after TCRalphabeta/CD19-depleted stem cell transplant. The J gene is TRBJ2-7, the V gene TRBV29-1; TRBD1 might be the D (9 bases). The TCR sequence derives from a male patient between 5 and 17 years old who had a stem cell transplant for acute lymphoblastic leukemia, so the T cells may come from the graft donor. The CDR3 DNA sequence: TGCAGCGTTGTAGCGGGACAGGGAGGGTACGAGCAGTACTTC. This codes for CSVVAGQGGYEQYF.